Included here is one T cell receptor beta chain sequence, with context. The sample comes from a study of blood T cell repertoires in COVID-19. Study details: T cells, B-cell-depleted T cells, or PBMCs supplied cDNA or gDNA.

CDR3 size: 16 residues. CDR1 is MGHRA and CDR2 is YSYEKL in the germline V gene. Unmatched junction bases numbered 10, after V lost 4 bases and J lost 8 bases. The repertoire was sequenced with immunoSEQ multiplex PCR; TCRdb's copy has only in-frame clones and lacks some. Here the sample spans 450,000 or so clones, approximately 92% being singletons. This receptor was obtained from a man in his late teens or twenties with COVID-19, enrolled during active disease. What was sequenced was peripheral blood. J is TRBJ2-1 and V is TRBV4-1, with 11 bases matching TRBD2. The chain's CDR3 is CASSPRGTSGSHEQFF. CDR3 nucleotide sequence: TGCGCCAGCAGCCCGAGAGGAACTAGCGGGAGTCATGAGCAGTTCTTC.